This record looks at one T cell receptor (beta chain) sequence and its context. This clonotype was seen only a few times. The clone's antigen remains unknown. Base qualities were left out, and no much larger clone turns up one base away. The CDR3 numbers 14 residues from cysteine through phenylalanine. The DNA shown is the 42-base CDR3, in frame from base 1. Compared with germline, V lacks 6 bases and J lacks 4 bases; bases without a gene match: 8. CDR1 MNHNS and CDR2 SASEGT are derived from the germline V gene. This specimen belongs to a study of T cells in Graves' hyperthyroidism and ophthalmopathy (dated by TCRdb to the late 2010s). Regarding the complete study: Peripheral blood was sampled at the time of initial diagnosis, prior to any treatment. According to the paper, TCR Vbeta CDR3 sequencing was carried out on some 140 peripheral blood samples, which came from about 45 ophthalmopathy, 70 to 80 hyperthyroidism and about 17 progressor patients. To identify TCR V-J signatures that set the groups apart, the researchers used a discovery cohort of about a hundred patients, made up of around 40 with Graves' ophthalmopathy and 57 with stable Graves' hyperthyroidism. The approximately 97 discovery patients were randomly divided into training and test sets at a 7:3 ratio. Once sampling was done, hyperthyroidism patients were given methimazole at a starting dose of 30 mg daily, whereas ophthalmopathy patients were given high-dose intravenous methylprednisolone. In addition, the study compared T-cell repertoires in thyroid tissue and in blood from a handful of Graves' hyperthyroidism patients. Prospective prediction of ophthalmopathy was tested in an independent validation cohort consisting of 18 hyperthyroidism patients and over 15 patients who later progressed to ophthalmopathy. The paper's findings and limits, for the study overall: In cross-validation, a model built on a 13 V-J signature told ophthalmopathy apart from stable hyperthyroidism with over 85% sensitivity and 81% to 82% specificity, and in testing the same model reached 80%/75%. No statistical method was used to fix the sample size in advance, and group allocation was not hidden from the investigators. In validation, the model predicted progression to ophthalmopathy with 60% to 71% sensitivity and 72% to 75% specificity, a median of 6.5 months before onset. Most expanded thyroid clonotypes (frequency above 0.001) were also detected in blood, a finding suggesting that blood repertoires may reflect thyroid immune responses.

TCR beta CDR3 regions were amplified from RNA transcripts. The first round of RT-PCR for the TCR CDR3 was performed with the HTBI primer set and the Qiagen OneStep RT-PCR kit. The libraries were constructed in a second round of multiplex PCR and then size-selected and purified. Libraries were sequenced paired-end with 100 bp reads on an Illumina HiSeq2000. The source study handled its data this way. SOAPnuke was used to process the raw data, throwing out any read that contained adapters or uncalled bases, had a mean Phred below 15, or lacked an exact constant-primer or identifier match. COPE v1.2.5 was used to merge the high-quality paired reads, and each unique nucleotide sequence was defined as a clonotype. MiTCR v1.1 was used to align clonotypes to the IMGT TRBV, TRBD and TRBJ reference segments. Only V-J combinations with frequency above 0.0001, covering 99% to 99.2% of repertoires, were analysed. A TCS score was defined as the ratio between F50 (clonal expansion) and ExV (chaos), using BLOSUM62-based TCRdist between CDR3 peptides within each V-J. Welch's t-statistics and random forest reduced approximately 520 V-J features to 13, which were used in a naive Bayes classifier (R e1071). TCRdb reprocessed the public reads (quality trimming at Q25 with fastp, clone calling with MiXCR) and kept in-frame beta chains. Duplicate CDR3 protein sequences are folded into a single record with the most common DNA and genes. The V and J calls come from TCRdb's annotation, not from the publication. The sample has roughly 700,000 distinct CDR3 sequences on record, roughly a sixth of them singletons. Less than 20% of the sample belongs to the ten largest clones.

A patient counted as having stable Graves' hyperthyroidism if no progression to ophthalmopathy occurred over 18 months of follow-up. Hyperthyroidism patients were newly diagnosed, had a disease duration of under 2 months, and were aged 18 to 65 years. Any patient with an uncontrolled infection, another autoimmune disease, pregnancy or lactation was excluded. Diagnoses were based on clinical symptoms, serum thyroxine and TRAb, thyroid ultrasound and orbital computed tomography. Ficoll-Paque density gradient centrifugation was used to isolate PBMCs from approximately 10 ml of fresh peripheral blood. Total RNA was extracted using Trizol reagent, and RNA quality was assessed on an Agilent 2100 Bioanalyzer.

The sequence was obtained from a man aged 45 to 65 with Graves' hyperthyroidism. Material for sequencing was blood. The sequence links TRBV6-1 to TRBJ1-2, and TRBD1 aligns with 7 junction nucleotides. The CDR3 region: CASRDPGQFYGYTF. In nucleotides, the sequence is TGTGCCAGCAGGGATCCGGGACAGTTCTATGGCTACACCTTC.